Listed here is a single T cell receptor (beta chain). Germline assignment: CDR1 MGHDK and CDR2 SYGVNS. The CDR3 totals 13 residues. The V end was cut by 5 bases, the J end by 5 bases, with 12 bases between. The data derive from a study of shared clonotypes between healthy human individuals. Measured with immunoSEQ multiplex PCR; TCRdb has only the in-frame clones, and not every one. The data show about 1.5 million clones, around 95% seen once. The specimen sequenced was naive CD4+ T cells sorted from blood. The subset denotes: CD45RA+ positively selected. The chain couples TRBV25-1 to TRBJ2-5; no firm D call. The receptor's source is a man aged 25-45 years in good health. In DNA form, the CDR3 reads TGTGCCAGCAGTTATTGGGATGCCGAGACCCAGTACTTC. Amino acids: CASSYWDAETQYF.